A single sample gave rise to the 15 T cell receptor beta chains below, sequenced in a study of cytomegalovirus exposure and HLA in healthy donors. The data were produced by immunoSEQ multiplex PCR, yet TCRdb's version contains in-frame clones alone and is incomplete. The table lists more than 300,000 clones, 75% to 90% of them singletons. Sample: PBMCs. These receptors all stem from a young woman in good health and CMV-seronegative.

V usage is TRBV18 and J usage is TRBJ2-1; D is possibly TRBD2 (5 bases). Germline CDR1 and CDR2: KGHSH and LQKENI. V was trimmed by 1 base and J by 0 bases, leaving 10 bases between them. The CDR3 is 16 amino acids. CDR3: CASSPLATLSYNEQFF. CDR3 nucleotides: TGTGCCAGCTCACCACTAGCGACCCTCTCCTACAATGAGCAGTTCTTC. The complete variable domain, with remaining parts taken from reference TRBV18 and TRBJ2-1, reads NAGVMQNPRHLVRRRGQEARLRCSPMKGHSHVYWYRQLPEEGLKFMVYLQKENIIDESGMPKERFSAEFPKEGPSILRIQQVVRGDSAAYFCASSPLATLSYNEQFFGPGTRLTVL.

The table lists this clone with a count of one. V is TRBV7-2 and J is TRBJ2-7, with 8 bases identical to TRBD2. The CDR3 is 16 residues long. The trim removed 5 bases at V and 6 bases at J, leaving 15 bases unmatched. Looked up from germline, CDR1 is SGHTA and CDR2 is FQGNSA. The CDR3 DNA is TGTGCCAGCAGCCCAGGGCCGGGGCTAGCGGGTCGCGAGCAGTACTTC. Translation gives CASSPGPGLAGREQYF.

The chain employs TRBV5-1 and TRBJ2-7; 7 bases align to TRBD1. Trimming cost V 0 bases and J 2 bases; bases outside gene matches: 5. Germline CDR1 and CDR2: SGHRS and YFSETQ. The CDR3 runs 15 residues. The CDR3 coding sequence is TGCGCCAGCAGCTTGGGTGGGACAGAAACCTACGAGCAGTACTTC. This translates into CASSLGGTETYEQYF.

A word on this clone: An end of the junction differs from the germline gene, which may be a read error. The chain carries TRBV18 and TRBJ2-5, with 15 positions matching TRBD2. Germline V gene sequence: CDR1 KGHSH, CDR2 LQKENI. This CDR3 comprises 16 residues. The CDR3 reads CASSAPGLAGGETQYF. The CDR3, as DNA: TGTGCCAGCTCAGCACCGGGACTAGCGGGAGGAGAGACCCAGTACTTC.

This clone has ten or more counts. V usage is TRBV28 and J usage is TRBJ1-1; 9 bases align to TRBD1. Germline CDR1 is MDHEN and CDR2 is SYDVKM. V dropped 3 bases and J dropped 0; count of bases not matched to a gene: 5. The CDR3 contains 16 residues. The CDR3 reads CASSFLGTGMNTEAFF. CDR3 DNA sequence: TGTGCCAGCAGTTTTTTGGGGACAGGGATGAACACTGAAGCTTTCTTT.

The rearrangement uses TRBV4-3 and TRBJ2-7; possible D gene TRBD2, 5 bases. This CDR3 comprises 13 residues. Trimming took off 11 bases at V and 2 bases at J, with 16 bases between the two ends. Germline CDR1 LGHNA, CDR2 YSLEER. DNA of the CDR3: TGCGCCCGTCCTCAGCGGCCCCCCTACGAGCAGTACTTC. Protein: CARPQRPPYEQYF.

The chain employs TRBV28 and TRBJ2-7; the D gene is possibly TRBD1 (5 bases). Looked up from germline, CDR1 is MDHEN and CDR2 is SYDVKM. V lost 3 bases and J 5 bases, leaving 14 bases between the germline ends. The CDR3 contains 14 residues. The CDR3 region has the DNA TGTGCCAGCAGTTTCTCTCCAGGGCGCGACGAGCAGTACTTC. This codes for CASSFSPGRDEQYF.

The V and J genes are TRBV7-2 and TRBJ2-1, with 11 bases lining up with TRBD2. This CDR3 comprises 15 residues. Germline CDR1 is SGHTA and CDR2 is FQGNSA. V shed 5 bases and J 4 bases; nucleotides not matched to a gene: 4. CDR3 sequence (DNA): TGTGCCAGCAGCAAACTAGCGGGGGTATACAATGAGCAGTTCTTC. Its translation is CASSKLAGVYNEQFF.

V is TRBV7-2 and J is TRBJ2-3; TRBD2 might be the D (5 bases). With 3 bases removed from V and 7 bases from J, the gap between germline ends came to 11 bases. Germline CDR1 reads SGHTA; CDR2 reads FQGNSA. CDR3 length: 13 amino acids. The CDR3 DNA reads TGTGCCAGCAGCTTTTTTGGGGAGAATACGCAGTATTTT. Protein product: CASSFFGENTQYF.

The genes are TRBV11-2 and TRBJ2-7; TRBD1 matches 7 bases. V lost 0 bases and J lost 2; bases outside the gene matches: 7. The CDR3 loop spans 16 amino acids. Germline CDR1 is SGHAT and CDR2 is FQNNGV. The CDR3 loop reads CASSLDPTGRAYEQYF. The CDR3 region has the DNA TGTGCCAGCAGCTTAGATCCGACAGGGAGAGCCTACGAGCAGTACTTC. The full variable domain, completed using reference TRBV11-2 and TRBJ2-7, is EAGVAQSPRYKIIEKRQSVAFWCNPISGHATLYWYQQILGQGPKLLIQFQNNGVVDDSQLPKDRFSAERLKGVDSTLKIQPAKLEDSAVYLCASSLDPTGRAYEQYFGPGTRLTVT.

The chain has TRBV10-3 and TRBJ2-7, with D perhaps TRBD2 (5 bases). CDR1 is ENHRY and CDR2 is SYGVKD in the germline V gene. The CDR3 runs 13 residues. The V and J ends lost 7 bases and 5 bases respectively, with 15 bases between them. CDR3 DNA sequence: TGTGCCATCACCAACGGAGGTATCGACGAGCAGTACTTC. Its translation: CAITNGGIDEQYF.

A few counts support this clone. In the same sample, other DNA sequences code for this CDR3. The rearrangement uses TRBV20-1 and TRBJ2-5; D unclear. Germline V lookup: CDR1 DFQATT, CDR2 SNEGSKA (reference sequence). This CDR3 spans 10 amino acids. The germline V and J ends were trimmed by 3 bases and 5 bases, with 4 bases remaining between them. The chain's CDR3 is CSARRETQYF. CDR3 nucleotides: TGCAGTGCTAGGCGGGAGACCCAGTACTTC.

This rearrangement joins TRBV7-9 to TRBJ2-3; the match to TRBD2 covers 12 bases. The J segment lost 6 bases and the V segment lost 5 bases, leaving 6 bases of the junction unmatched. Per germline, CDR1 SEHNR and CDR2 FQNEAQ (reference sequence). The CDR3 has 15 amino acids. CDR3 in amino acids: CASSPVTSGSDTQYF. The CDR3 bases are TGTGCCAGCAGCCCCGTGACTAGCGGGAGTGATACGCAGTATTTT. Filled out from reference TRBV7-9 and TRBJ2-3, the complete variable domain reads DTGVSQNPRHKITKRGQNVTFRCDPISEHNRLYWYRQTLGQGPEFLTYFQNEAQLEKSRLLSDRFSAERPKGSFSTLEIQRTEQGDSAMYLCASSPVTSGSDTQYFGPGTRLTVL.

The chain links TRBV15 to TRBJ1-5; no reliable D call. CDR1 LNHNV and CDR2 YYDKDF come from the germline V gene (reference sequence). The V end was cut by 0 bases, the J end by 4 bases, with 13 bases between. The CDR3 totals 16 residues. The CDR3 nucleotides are TGTGCCACCAGCAGAGATCGCAGTCCAATGAATCAGCCCCAGCATTTT. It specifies CATSRDRSPMNQPQHF.

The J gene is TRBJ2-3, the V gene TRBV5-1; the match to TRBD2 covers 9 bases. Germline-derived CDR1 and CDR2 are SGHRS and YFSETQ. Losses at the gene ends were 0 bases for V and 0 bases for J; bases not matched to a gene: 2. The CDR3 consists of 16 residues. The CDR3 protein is CASSLATSGSTDTQYF. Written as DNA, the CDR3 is TGCGCCAGCAGCTTGGCCACTAGCGGGAGCACAGATACGCAGTATTTT.